This T cell receptor beta chain is from a study of blood T cell repertoires in COVID-19. The CDR3 length is 14 residues. Germline V gene data show CDR1 as LNHDA and CDR2 as SQIVND (reference sequence). After removal of 5 bases from V and 3 bases from J, the junction contained 6 bases not matched to a gene. Sequencing used immunoSEQ multiplex PCR; TCRdb keeps in-frame clones, though not all of them. The sample has just over 300,000 clones; roughly nine tenths are singletons. The sequence derives from a woman between 25 and 40 years old with COVID-19, enrolled during active disease. Material for sequencing was peripheral blood. The chain joins TRBV19 to TRBJ2-5; 7 positions agree with TRBD2. CDR3 loop: CASSPWTSEETQYF. CDR3 coding DNA: TGTGCCAGTAGTCCCTGGACTAGTGAAGAGACCCAGTACTTC.